A selection of T cell receptor beta chains follows, all from one sample in a study of blood T cell repertoires in COVID-19. Repertoires were generated with immunoSEQ multiplex PCR, while TCRdb's copy carries only in-frame clones and drops some. Of about 160,000 clones listed, about 85% were seen once; the top ten hold 1% to 1.2%. Sequencing input: peripheral blood. The origin of the receptors is a man aged 35-49 years with acute or convalescent COVID-19. The CDR3 runs from the conserved cysteine through the conserved F or W. The D gene is left open where the match is weak. Not all rows give a size; the values are once, few, many and, for expanded clones, a class.

D gene	V gene	clone size	J gene	CDR3 protein	CDR3 DNA
TRBD1	TRBV9	-	TRBJ2-3	CASTKSPGQGITDTQYF	TGTGCCAGCACCAAAAGCCCGGGACAGGGAATCACAGATACGCAGTATTTT
-	TRBV10-3	-	TRBJ1-3	CAIKTTAENGNTIYF	TGTGCCATCAAGACGACGGCGGAGAACGGAAACACCATATATTTT
TRBD2	TRBV24-1	few	TRBJ2-2	CATSDSASGGITGELFF	TGTGCCACCAGTGATTCAGCCTCGGGGGGGATAACCGGGGAGCTGTTTTTT
TRBD1	TRBV19	-	TRBJ1-2	CASSRTGTGGASFGYTF	TGTGCCAGTAGTAGGACCGGGACAGGGGGCGCTAGTTTTGGCTACACCTTC
TRBD1	TRBV14	few	TRBJ2-2	CASGTEWGTGELFF	TGTGCCAGCGGGACAGAATGGGGGACCGGGGAGCTGTTTTTT
-	TRBV9	-	TRBJ2-1	CASSASPPGEQFF	TGTGCCAGCAGCGCTTCTCCCCCCGGTGAGCAGTTCTTC
-	TRBV3-1/TRBV3-2	-	TRBJ1-2	CASSHNQANYGYTF	TGTGCCAGCAGCCACAATCAGGCTAACTATGGCTACACCTTC
-	TRBV7-3	-	TRBJ1-4	CASSLSGELGEKLFF	TGTGCCAGCAGTTTGAGCGGGGAGCTAGGGGAAAAACTGTTTTTT
TRBD2	TRBV5-8	-	TRBJ2-3	CASSPLSGGAGTQYF	TGTGCCAGCAGCCCTCTTAGCGGGGGGGCAGGTACGCAGTATTTT
TRBD2	TRBV6-4	-	TRBJ2-1	CASSHHSGVGNEQFF	TGTGCCAGCAGTCACCATAGCGGGGTAGGCAATGAGCAGTTCTTC
TRBD1	TRBV24-1	-	TRBJ1-2	CATRLPGQGSDGYTF	TGTGCCACCAGGCTGCCGGGACAGGGGTCGGATGGCTACACCTTC
-	TRBV13	-	TRBJ2-3	CASSLGEDTQYF	TGTGCCAGCAGCTTAGGGGAGGATACGCAGTATTTT
-	TRBV14	-	TRBJ2-5	CASSQESRGTQYF	TGTGCCAGCAGCCAAGAGTCGCGGGGGACCCAGTACTTC
TRBD1	TRBV2	-	TRBJ1-1	CASTVKGANTEAFF	TGTGCCAGCACGGTCAAGGGGGCGAACACTGAAGCTTTCTTT